A selection of T cell receptor beta chains follows, all from one sample in a study of OX40 agonist ivuxolimab in advanced cancers. Here immunoSEQ multiplex PCR was the method, and the copy in TCRdb shows in-frame clones only, minus some. The profile shows roughly 60,000 clones, 75% to 95% of them singletons. The sample consisted of CD4+ or CD8+ T cells sorted from blood, taken in a trial of the OX40 agonist ivuxolimab. The receptors were gathered from an adult with an advanced solid tumor such as melanoma, head and neck, liver or kidney cancer. CDR3s include the opening cysteine and the closing phenylalanine or tryptophan. D genes are given only for firm matches. Not all rows give a size; the values are once, few, many and, for expanded clones, a class.

J gene	V gene	clone size	D gene	CDR3 protein	CDR3 DNA
TRBJ2-7	TRBV30	NA	NA	CAWSDPYEQYF	TGTGCCTGGAGTGACCCCTACGAGCAGTACTTC
TRBJ2-6	TRBV28	NA	NA	CASSLYRLNSGANVLTF	TGTGCCAGCAGTTTATACAGGCTTAACTCTGGGGCCAACGTCCTGACTTTC
TRBJ2-7	TRBV6-6	NA	TRBD2	CASSYSSGRINEQYF	TGTGCCAGCAGTTACTCTAGCGGGAGGATCAACGAGCAGTACTTC
TRBJ2-3	TRBV5-4	NA	TRBD2	CASSRSGATDTQYF	TGTGCCAGCAGCCGTAGCGGGGCCACAGATACGCAGTATTTT
TRBJ2-7	TRBV18	NA	TRBD1	CASSPPNRGFWGEQYF	TGTGCCAGCTCACCACCCAACAGGGGGTTCTGGGGCGAGCAGTACTTC
TRBJ2-6	TRBV11-3	once	NA	CASSLGGSGLYGANVLTF	TGTGCCAGCAGCTTAGGGGGATCAGGGTTATATGGGGCCAACGTCCTGACTTTC
TRBJ2-1	TRBV11-2	once	NA	CASSSGASSYNEQFF	TGTGCCAGCAGTAGTGGGGCCAGCTCCTACAATGAGCAGTTCTTC
TRBJ1-4	TRBV7-3	NA	TRBD1	CASSLNRGEKLFF	TGTGCCAGCAGCTTGAACAGGGGCGAAAAACTGTTTTTT
TRBJ2-1	TRBV28	NA	NA	CASSPVVGRGREQFF	TGTGCCAGCAGCCCGGTTGTCGGCAGGGGCAGAGAGCAGTTCTTC
TRBJ2-5	TRBV11-3	NA	NA	CASSLGQAPEETQYF	TGTGCCAGCAGCTTAGGTCAGGCCCCAGAGGAGACCCAGTACTTC
TRBJ2-7	TRBV5-4	NA	NA	CASSRIENPYEQYF	TGTGCCAGCAGCCGAATCGAAAACCCCTACGAGCAGTACTTC
TRBJ1-2	TRBV5-1	NA	NA	CASSYGLANYGYTF	TGCGCCAGCAGCTACGGGTTAGCTAACTATGGCTACACCTTC
TRBJ2-1	TRBV5-1	NA	TRBD2	CASSLVAGERYEQFF	TGCGCCAGCAGCTTGGTAGCGGGAGAACGGTATGAGCAGTTCTTC
TRBJ2-7	TRBV7-3	NA	TRBD2	CASSVGTSGRAYEQYF	TGTGCCAGCAGCGTCGGGACTAGCGGGAGGGCCTACGAGCAGTACTTC
TRBJ1-2	TRBV19	NA	NA	CASSRDNYGYTF	TGTGCCAGTAGTAGGGATAACTATGGCTACACCTTC
TRBJ2-7	TRBV7-2	once	NA	CASSVQLGYYEQYF	TGTGCCAGCAGCGTCCAGTTGGGGTACTACGAGCAGTACTTC
TRBJ2-7	TRBV5-6	NA	TRBD1	CASSLYGTGLNEQYF	TGTGCCAGCAGCTTGTATGGGACAGGGTTGAACGAGCAGTACTTC
TRBJ2-3	TRBV6-1	NA	NA	CASEAGVRTDTQYF	TGTGCCAGCGAAGCCGGGGTACGGACAGATACGCAGTATTTT
TRBJ1-4	TRBV10-3	NA	NA	CAISGQVGGEKLFF	TGTGCCATCAGTGGACAGGTCGGCGGGGAAAAACTGTTTTTT
TRBJ2-7	TRBV13	once	TRBD1	CASSSGTGGLRDPSSEQYF	TGTGCCAGCAGCTCCGGGACAGGGGGTTTGCGGGACCCCTCATCCGAGCAGTACTTC
TRBJ2-1	TRBV18	once	TRBD2	CASSSRLAGLYNEQFF	TGTGCCAGCTCATCCCGACTAGCGGGACTCTACAATGAGCAGTTCTTC
TRBJ2-6	TRBV18	NA	NA	CASSVGSGANVLTF	TGTGCCAGCTCCGTGGGCTCTGGGGCCAACGTCCTGACTTTC
TRBJ2-1	TRBV14	NA	TRBD2	CASSQDKRLAGEQFF	TGTGCCAGCAGCCAAGATAAGAGACTAGCGGGTGAACAGTTCTTC
TRBJ1-6	TRBV4-1	once	NA	CASSQDRRGASYNSPLHF	TGCGCCAGCAGCCAAGATCGGCGGGGCGCGTCCTATAATTCACCCCTCCACTTT
TRBJ2-1	TRBV5-1	once	TRBD2	CASSGLAGGAQFF	TGCGCCAGCAGTGGTCTAGCGGGAGGCGCGCAGTTCTTC
TRBJ2-3	TRBV7-2	NA	NA	CASSRDVSSTDTQYF	TGTGCCAGCAGCCGGGACGTGTCTAGCACAGATACGCAGTATTTT
TRBJ2-1	TRBV2	NA	TRBD2	CASSGTSGRSNEQFF	TGTGCCAGCAGTGGGACTAGCGGGAGGTCCAATGAGCAGTTCTTC
TRBJ2-1	TRBV19	NA	NA	CASSSGFSYNEQFF	TGTGCCAGTAGTTCCGGATTTTCCTACAATGAGCAGTTCTTC
TRBJ1-2	TRBV5-6	once	NA	CASSSGWRGNYTF	TGTGCCAGCAGCTCGGGTTGGAGGGGGAACTACACCTTC
TRBJ2-2	TRBV7-8	NA	TRBD2	CASRRQRGDTGELFF	TGTGCCAGCCGTCGGCAGCGGGGGGACACCGGGGAGCTGTTTTTT
TRBJ2-5	TRBV7-9	NA	TRBD1	CASSGTGATETQYF	TGTGCCAGCAGTGGGACAGGGGCAACAGAGACCCAGTACTTC
TRBJ2-2	TRBV11-2	NA	NA	CASSPQGKNTGELFF	TGTGCCAGCAGCCCGCAGGGGAAGAACACCGGGGAGCTGTTTTTT
TRBJ2-1	TRBV4-1	once	NA	CASSQMETSRYEQFF	TGCGCCAGCAGCCAAATGGAAACTAGCCGATATGAGCAGTTCTTC
TRBJ2-7	TRBV4-1	NA	TRBD1	CASSRDRTYEQYF	TGCGCCAGCAGCCGGGACAGGACCTACGAGCAGTACTTC
TRBJ2-3	TRBV18	NA	NA	CASSARTDTQYF	TGTGCCAGCTCAGCCCGCACAGATACGCAGTATTTT
TRBJ2-2	TRBV28	NA	NA	CANSEGTGELFF	TGTGCCAATTCCGAGGGGACCGGGGAGCTGTTTTTT
TRBJ2-1	TRBV7-2	NA	NA	CASSSQYNEQFF	TGTGCCAGCAGCTCACAATACAATGAGCAGTTCTTC
TRBJ1-6	TRBV7-2	NA	TRBD1	CASSFGQGGSPLHF	TGTGCCAGCAGCTTCGGACAGGGTGGCTCACCCCTCCACTTT
TRBJ2-7	TRBV29-1	NA	NA	CSVLLYYEQYF	TGCAGCGTTTTACTATACTACGAGCAGTACTTC
TRBJ1-1	TRBV6-1	NA	NA	CASSDWGTHTWNTEAFF	TGTGCCAGCAGTGACTGGGGGACCCACACTTGGAACACTGAAGCTTTCTTT
TRBJ2-1	TRBV6-1	NA	TRBD1	CASSGQGGNEQFF	TGTGCCAGCAGTGGACAGGGGGGAAATGAGCAGTTCTTC
TRBJ1-2	TRBV5-1	NA	TRBD1	CASSPGTGNVANYGYTF	TGCGCCAGCAGCCCCGGGACAGGGAACGTAGCTAACTATGGCTACACCTTC
TRBJ2-2	TRBV11-3	NA	NA	CASSSRGTRLTGELFF	TGTGCCAGCAGCTCCCGGGGCACTAGGTTGACCGGGGAGCTGTTTTTT
TRBJ2-5	TRBV9	NA	NA	CASSVAGRTETQYF	TGTGCCAGCAGCGTAGCCGGTAGAACCGAGACCCAGTACTTC
TRBJ2-3	TRBV2	NA	TRBD2	CASRSVGLAGVRSDTQYF	TGTGCCAGCCGAAGCGTCGGACTAGCGGGAGTCAGGTCGGATACGCAGTATTTT
TRBJ2-1	TRBV6-1	NA	NA	CASSEKRWEPYNEQFF	TGTGCCAGCAGTGAAAAGAGGTGGGAACCCTACAATGAGCAGTTCTTC
TRBJ2-5	TRBV30	once	TRBD1	CAWTGDETQYF	TGTGCTTGGACAGGGGACGAGACCCAGTACTTC
TRBJ2-5	TRBV20-1	NA	NA	CSARDEETQYF	TGCAGTGCTAGAGATGAAGAGACCCAGTACTTC
TRBJ1-2	TRBV29-1	once	NA	CSVEGNWGYGYTF	TGCAGCGTCGAGGGGAATTGGGGCTATGGCTACACCTTC
TRBJ2-1	TRBV7-2	NA	TRBD2	CASSFLGGSSYNEQFF	TGTGCCAGCAGCTTCCTCGGGGGGTCCTCCTACAATGAGCAGTTCTTC
TRBJ1-1	TRBV7-2	NA	NA	CASSLGGGIAEAFF	TGTGCCAGCAGCTTAGGAGGGGGAATAGCTGAAGCTTTCTTT
TRBJ2-3	TRBV7-9	NA	TRBD1	CASSFSGTGDTQYF	TGTGCCAGCAGCTTCTCCGGGACAGGAGATACGCAGTATTTT
TRBJ2-2	TRBV2	once	TRBD1	CASRGRQGITGELFF	TGTGCCAGCAGGGGAAGACAGGGAATCACCGGGGAGCTGTTTTTT
TRBJ1-3	TRBV2	NA	NA	CASSLEGFLSGNTIYF	TGTGCCAGCAGTTTGGAGGGGTTCCTCTCTGGAAACACCATATATTTT
TRBJ2-6	TRBV7-9	NA	TRBD1	CASSSGQGAAGANVLTF	TGTGCCAGCAGCTCGGGACAGGGGGCAGCCGGGGCCAACGTCCTGACTTTC
TRBJ1-2	TRBV28	NA	NA	CASSLSFPGTYGYTF	TGTGCCAGCAGTTTATCCTTCCCAGGGACGTATGGCTACACCTTC
TRBJ2-5	TRBV18	NA	TRBD1	CASSRNRDRGGETQYF	TGTGCCAGCTCACGTAACCGGGACAGGGGCGGAGAGACCCAGTACTTC
TRBJ2-7	TRBV6-6	NA	NA	CASSRSGSSYEQYF	TGTGCCAGCAGTCGTAGCGGCTCCTCCTACGAGCAGTACTTC
TRBJ2-4	TRBV28	NA	NA	CASNARGNIQYF	TGTGCCAGCAACGCCAGGGGAAACATTCAGTACTTC
TRBJ2-7	TRBV28	NA	TRBD2	CASSLTLGLATTYEQYF	TGTGCCAGCAGCCTGACCCTAGGACTAGCGACAACCTACGAGCAGTACTTC